This record concerns one TCR beta chain sequence. This entry is derived from a study of shared clonotypes between healthy human individuals. The repertoire was sequenced with immunoSEQ multiplex PCR; TCRdb's copy has only in-frame clones and lacks some. The sample lists some 2.1 million clones, around 95% seen once, with 0.1% to 0.15% in the top ten. V lost 4 bases, J lost 10 bases, and 8 bases stayed unmatched. CDR3 length equals 15 residues. Germline CDR1 SGHNT, CDR2 YYREEE (reference sequence). The source material was naive CD4+ T cells sorted from blood. The subset here: CD45RA+ positively selected. The chain recombines TRBV5-4 with TRBJ1-6, with TRBD1 matching over 10 bases. The sequence came from a man between 18 and 29 years old in good health. The CDR3 reads CASSGTGTGDSPLHF. The CDR3 nucleotides are TGTGCCAGCAGCGGAACCGGGACAGGGGACTCACCCCTCCACTTT.